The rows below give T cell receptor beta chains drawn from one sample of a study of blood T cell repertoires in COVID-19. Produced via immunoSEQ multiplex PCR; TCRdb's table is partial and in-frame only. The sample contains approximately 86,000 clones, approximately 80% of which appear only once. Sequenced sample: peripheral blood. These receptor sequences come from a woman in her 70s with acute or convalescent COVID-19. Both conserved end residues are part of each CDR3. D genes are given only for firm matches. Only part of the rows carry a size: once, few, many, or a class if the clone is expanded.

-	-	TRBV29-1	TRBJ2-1	CSHVGPSASNEQFF	TGCAGCCACGTCGGGCCTAGCGCGTCCAATGAGCAGTTCTTC
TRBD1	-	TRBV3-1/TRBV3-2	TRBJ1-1	CASSHTGAGTEAFF	TGTGCCAGCAGCCATACAGGGGCGGGAACTGAAGCTTTCTTT
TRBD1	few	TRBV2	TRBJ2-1	CASSRDRGLEEQFF	TGTGCCAGCAGTAGGGACAGGGGTCTGGAAGAGCAGTTCTTC
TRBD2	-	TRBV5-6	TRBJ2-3	CASRNWGLAGADTQYF	TGTGCCAGCAGAAATTGGGGACTAGCTGGCGCAGATACGCAGTATTTT
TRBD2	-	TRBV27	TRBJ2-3	CASSFQTSGGTDTQYF	TGTGCCAGCAGTTTTCAGACTAGCGGGGGTACAGATACGCAGTATTTT
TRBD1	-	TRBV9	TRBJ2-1	CASSVGQGAEQFF	TGTGCCAGCAGCGTAGGCCAGGGGGCTGAGCAGTTCTTC
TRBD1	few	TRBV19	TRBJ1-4	CASSAPRDRFRRGEKLFF	TGTGCCAGTAGTGCCCCCCGGGACAGGTTCCGGAGGGGGGAAAAACTGTTTTTT
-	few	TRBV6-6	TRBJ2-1	CASSYSGSSSYNEQFF	TGTGCCAGCAGTTACTCAGGGAGTAGCTCCTACAATGAGCAGTTCTTC
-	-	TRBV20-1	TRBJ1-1	CSASGPRMDTEAFF	TGCAGTGCTAGTGGCCCCAGGATGGACACTGAAGCTTTCTTT
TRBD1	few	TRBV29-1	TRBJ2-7	CSAGQGKEQYF	TGCAGCGCAGGACAGGGGAAGGAGCAGTACTTC
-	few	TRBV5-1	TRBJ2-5	CASSLGRETQYF	TGCGCCAGCAGCCTTGGCCGAGAGACCCAGTACTTC
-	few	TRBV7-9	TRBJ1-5	CASSPGGNQPQHF	TGTGCCAGCAGCCCAGGGGGCAATCAGCCCCAGCATTTT
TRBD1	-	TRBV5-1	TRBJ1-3	CASSWGQASGNTIYF	TGCGCCAGCAGCTGGGGACAGGCCTCTGGAAACACCATATATTTT
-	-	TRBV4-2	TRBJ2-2	CASSQDPHGELFF	TGTGCCAGCAGCCAAGACCCCCACGGGGAGCTGTTTTTT
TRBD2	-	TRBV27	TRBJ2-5	CASSLWGGLETQYF	TGTGCCAGCAGTTTATGGGGGGGACTAGAGACCCAGTACTTC
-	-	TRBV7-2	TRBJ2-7	CASSLDRVGEQYF	TGTGCCAGCAGCTTAGACAGGGTTGGCGAGCAGTACTTC
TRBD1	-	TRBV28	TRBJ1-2	CASSIGQGDVNGYTF	TGTGCCAGCAGTATAGGACAGGGGGATGTTAATGGCTACACCTTC
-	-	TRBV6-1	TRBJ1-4	CASSDTGLELFF	TGTGCCAGCAGTGATACGGGGTTAGAACTGTTTTTT
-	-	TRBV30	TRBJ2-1	CASRRAAAANEQFF	TGTGCCTCGCGAAGAGCGGCTGCTGCTAATGAGCAGTTCTTC
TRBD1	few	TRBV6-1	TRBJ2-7	CASSERTGGGEQYF	TGTGCCAGCAGTGAGAGGACAGGGGGCGGCGAGCAGTACTTC
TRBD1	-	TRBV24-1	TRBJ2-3	CATSDPGQGTDTQYF	TGTGCCACCAGTGACCCGGGACAGGGGACAGATACGCAGTATTTT
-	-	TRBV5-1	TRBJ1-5	CASSLDSMGNQPQHF	TGCGCCAGCAGCTTGGACAGTATGGGCAATCAGCCCCAGCATTTT
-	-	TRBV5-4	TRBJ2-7	CASSQSDSSYEQYF	TGTGCCAGCAGCCAGTCGGACAGCTCCTACGAGCAGTACTTC
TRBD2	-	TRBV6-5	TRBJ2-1	CASTPLLAGGPQFF	TGTGCCAGCACCCCACTTCTAGCGGGAGGGCCCCAGTTCTTC
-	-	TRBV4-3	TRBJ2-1	CASSQANFDNEQFF	TGCGCCAGCAGCCAAGCAAACTTTGACAATGAGCAGTTCTTC
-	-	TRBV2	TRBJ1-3	CASSEQGIPSGNTIYF	TGTGCCAGCAGTGAACAGGGCATTCCCTCTGGAAACACCATATATTTT
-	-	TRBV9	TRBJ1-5	CASSVGPDIYSNQPQHF	TGTGCCAGCAGCGTAGGTCCAGACATCTATAGCAATCAGCCCCAGCATTTT
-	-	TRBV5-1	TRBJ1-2	CASSLGGAGPYGYTF	TGCGCCAGCAGCTTGGGGGGAGCAGGTCCCTATGGCTACACCTTC
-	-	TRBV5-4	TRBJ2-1	CASSFSGSYNEQFF	TGTGCCAGCAGCTTCTCCGGGTCCTACAATGAGCAGTTCTTC
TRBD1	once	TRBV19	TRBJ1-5	CASTVDRSNQPQHF	TGTGCCAGTACCGTGGACAGGAGCAATCAGCCCCAGCATTTT